This entry lists 7 T cell receptor beta chains sequenced from one sample in a study of blood T cell repertoires in COVID-19 (TCRdb year 2020). The library was produced with the immunoSEQ multiplex PCR assay. The table was pulled from immuneACCESS by TCRdb, which kept in-frame rearrangements only. Such tables lose some clones; where checked, under half of the loss comes from unresolved V genes, and the rest has no known cause. Within this sample are about 300,000 clones, with around 85% of them counted one time only. Of the sample, around 2.2% is held by the ten largest clones. Sequencing was done on a sample of PBMCs or T cells enriched from blood (not recorded which). Every receptor here comes from a man in his thirties or forties who had recovered from COVID-19.

The chain uses TRBV7-8 and TRBJ1-2; the D gene is possibly TRBD1 (5 bases). The V gene's germline CDR1 is SGHVS and CDR2 FQNEAQ. The CDR3 has 11 residues. V was pared by 5 bases and J by 8 bases, with 9 bases between. The CDR3 region is CASSGGSGYTF. CDR3 nucleotides: TGTGCCAGCAGCGGGGGGTCGGGCTACACCTTC.

The chain carries TRBV9 and TRBJ1-2; 11 bases agree with TRBD1. CDR1 is SGDLS and CDR2 is YYNGEE in the germline V gene. The CDR3 has 16 amino acids. Unmatched junction bases numbered 13, after V lost 4 bases and J lost 8 bases. In DNA form, the CDR3 reads TGTGCCAGCAGCCATTTAAGGGGACAGGGGGTTGAGGGCTACACCTTC. It yields the protein CASSHLRGQGVEGYTF.

The chain employs TRBV7-6 and TRBJ2-2; the match to TRBD1 covers 10 bases. Unmatched junction bases numbered 13, after V lost 5 bases and J lost 4 bases. The germline V gene has CDR1 SGHVS and CDR2 FNYEAQ. The length of the CDR3 is 18 residues. The CDR3 DNA reads as TGTGCCAGCAGCACATTAGGGGCAGGGACAGGGGTCACCGGGGAGCTGTTTTTT. The encoded protein is CASSTLGAGTGVTGELFF.

This clone appeared a few times. The J gene is TRBJ2-7, the V gene TRBV11-2; the match to TRBD1 covers 8 bases. After removal of 5 bases from V and 3 bases from J, the junction contained 12 bases not matched to a gene. The CDR3 has 16 residues. CDR1 is SGHAT, CDR2 FQNNGV, per germline. CDR3 in DNA: TGTGCCAGCAGCCCCATACAAAGGACAGGGATCTACGAGCAGTACTTC. This codes for CASSPIQRTGIYEQYF.

This sequence joins TRBV18 and TRBJ2-5; D may be TRBD1 (5 bases). Trimming took off 5 bases at V and 4 bases at J, with 14 bases between the two ends. The CDR3 spans 14 residues. Per the germline V gene, CDR1 is KGHSH and CDR2 is LQKENI. The DNA for the CDR3 is TGTGCCAGCTCATCTCCGGACACCCGAGAGACCCAGTACTTC. This encodes CASSSPDTRETQYF.

As DNA, the CDR3 is TGTGCCATCAGTGAAGGAGCAGGGTCGGGTTCACCCCTCCACTTT. This encodes CAISEGAGSGSPLHF. This chain joins TRBV10-3 and TRBJ1-6; tentatively, D is TRBD1 (5 bases). Germline V gene data show CDR1 as ENHRY and CDR2 as SYGVKD. V lost 3 bases and J 9 bases, leaving 15 bases between the germline ends. The CDR3 extends over 15 amino acids.

The genes are TRBV5-1 and TRBJ1-1; weak D call: TRBD1 (5 bases). V shed 4 bases and J shed 1 base, with 11 bases lying between them. This CDR3 spans 14 amino acids. From germline, CDR1 is SGHRS and CDR2 YFSETQ. CDR3 in amino acids: CASSTTGTNTEAFF. CDR3 DNA: TGCGCCAGCAGCACAACAGGAACGAACACTGAAGCTTTCTTT.